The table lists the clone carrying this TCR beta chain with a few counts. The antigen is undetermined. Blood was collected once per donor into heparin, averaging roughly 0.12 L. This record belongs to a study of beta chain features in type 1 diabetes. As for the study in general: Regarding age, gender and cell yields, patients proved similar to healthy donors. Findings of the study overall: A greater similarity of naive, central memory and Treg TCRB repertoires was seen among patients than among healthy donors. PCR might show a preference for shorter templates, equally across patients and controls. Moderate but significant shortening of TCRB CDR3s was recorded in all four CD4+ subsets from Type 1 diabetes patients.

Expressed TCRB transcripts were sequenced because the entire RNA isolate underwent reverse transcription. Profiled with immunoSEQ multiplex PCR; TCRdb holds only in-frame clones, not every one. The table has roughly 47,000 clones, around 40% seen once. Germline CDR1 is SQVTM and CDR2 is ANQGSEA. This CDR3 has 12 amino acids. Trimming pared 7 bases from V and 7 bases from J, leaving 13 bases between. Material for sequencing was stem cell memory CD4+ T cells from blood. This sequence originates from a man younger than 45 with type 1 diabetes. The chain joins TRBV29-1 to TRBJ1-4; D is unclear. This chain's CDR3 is CSARSGSEKLFF. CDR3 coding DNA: TGCAGCGCCCGGAGCGGTAGTGAAAAACTGTTTTTT.